This T cell receptor beta chain was captured in a study of early T cells in non-severe SARS-CoV-2 infection. Study-level information: Unpaired chains resulted from sequencing bulk RNA of unsorted whole blood.

This CDR3 is built from 15 residues. V lost 6 bases, J lost 4 bases, and 21 bases lay in between. In germline, CDR1 is DFQATT, CDR2 SNEGSKA (reference sequence). Unique molecular identifier tags were affixed to discrete cDNA molecules. Each CDR3 protein is one row after TCRdb ran MiXCR on the 5' RACE reads. In the table there are tens of thousands of distinct CDR3 sequences, around 6.1% of which are singletons. This clonotype occurred many times. The source material was whole blood. The clonotype was recovered from an adult who was a healthcare worker with PCR-confirmed SARS-CoV-2 infection or an uninfected control (not recorded which). J is TRBJ1-2 and V is TRBV20-1, with D maybe TRBD1 (5 bases). DNA of the CDR3: TGCAGTGCCCCTCGGTCGGGGGTCGGTGCCTATGGCTACACCTTC. Residues: CSAPRSGVGAYGYTF.